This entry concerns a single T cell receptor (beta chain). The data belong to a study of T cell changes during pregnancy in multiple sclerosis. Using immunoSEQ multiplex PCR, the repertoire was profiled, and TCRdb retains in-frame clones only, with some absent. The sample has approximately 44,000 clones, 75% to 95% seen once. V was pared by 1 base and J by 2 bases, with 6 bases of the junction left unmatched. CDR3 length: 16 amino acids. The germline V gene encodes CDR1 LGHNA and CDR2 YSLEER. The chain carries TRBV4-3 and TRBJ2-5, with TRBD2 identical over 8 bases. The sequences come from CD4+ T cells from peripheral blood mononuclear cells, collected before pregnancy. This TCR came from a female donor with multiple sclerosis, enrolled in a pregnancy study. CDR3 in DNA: TGCGCCAGCAGCCAAGGTCGGGGGGGCGGGCAAGAGACCCAGTACTTC. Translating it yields CASSQGRGGGQETQYF.